These 27 T cell receptor beta chains came from one sample sequenced in a study of beta chain features in type 1 diabetes. Reverse transcription of all isolated RNA meant that expressed TCRB transcripts were sequenced. The data were produced by immunoSEQ multiplex PCR, yet TCRdb's version contains in-frame clones alone and is incomplete. The sample carries a few hundred thousand clones, around 13% recorded once. Overall study findings and caveats: Among patients with Type 1 diabetes, TCRB CDR3s were moderately but significantly shorter in every one of the four CD4+ subsets.

No cognate antigen is known for these TCRs. Sequenced sample: naive CD4+ T cells from blood. The receptors shown here come from a woman younger than 30 with type 1 diabetes.

The sample holds a few counts of this clone. The CDR3 sequence is CASSPGGRGSYEQYF. The CDR3 DNA reads TGTGCCAGCTCACCGGGCGGGAGAGGCTCCTACGAGCAGTACTTC. The V and J genes are TRBV18 and TRBJ2-7; 7 bases align to TRBD2. Germline trimming cut 3 bases from V and 0 bases from J; bases unmatched to any gene: 5. CDR3 length: 15 amino acids. The V gene's germline CDR1 is KGHSH and CDR2 LQKENI.

This clone has only a few counts. The J gene is TRBJ2-2, the V gene TRBV28; D not certain. Germline assignment: CDR1 MDHEN and CDR2 SYDVKM. The CDR3 covers 13 residues. V was shortened by 6 bases and J by 4 bases, with 9 bases between the two germline ends. CDR3 region: CASRKHVTGELFF. The CDR3 coding sequence is TGTGCCAGCAGGAAACATGTCACCGGGGAGCTGTTTTTT.

V gene TRBV28 combines with J gene TRBJ1-5; 7 bases agree with TRBD1. The germline gives CDR1 MDHEN, CDR2 SYDVKM. The CDR3 is made up of 12 amino acids. V shed 8 bases and J 4 bases; nucleotides not matched to a gene: 2. In DNA, the CDR3 is TGTGCCAGCCCGGACAGGAATCAGCCCCAGCATTTT. Its translation: CASPDRNQPQHF.

The V gene is TRBV7-9, the J gene TRBJ2-5; 9 bases map to TRBD2. V trimming: 4 bases; J trimming: 1 base; junction bases outside the gene matches: 7. The CDR3 is 16 residues long. Germline CDR1 and CDR2: SEHNR and FQNEAQ (reference sequence). CDR3 sequence (DNA): TGTGCCAGCAGCTCCGCGGGAGGGCGGCTCCAAGAGACCCAGTACTTC. It codes for CASSSAGGRLQETQYF.

This clone appeared a few times. The CDR3 protein is CASSVGLSNNPTQYF. As DNA, the CDR3 is TGTGCCAGCAGCGTAGGACTATCAAACAACCCTACGCAGTATTTT. The chain uses TRBV9 and TRBJ2-3; tentatively, D is TRBD2 (5 bases). The CDR3 contains 15 residues. The V end lost 0 bases, the J end lost 8 bases, and 16 bases lay between the germline ends. Germline V gene data show CDR1 as SGDLS and CDR2 as YYNGEE.

The CDR3 loop reads CASSPRTGSNNEQFF. CDR3 DNA sequence: TGTGCCAGCAGCCCCCGGACAGGGAGTAACAATGAGCAGTTCTTC. The genes are TRBV7-9 and TRBJ2-1; TRBD1 matches 8 bases. CDR1 is SEHNR, CDR2 FQNEAQ, per germline (reference sequence). J was trimmed by 5 bases and V by 5 bases; bases with no gene match: 8. This CDR3 contains 15 residues.

The genes are TRBV5-4 and TRBJ1-4; 8 bases are a match to TRBD1. V was pared by 4 bases and J by 8 bases, with 7 bases of the junction left unmatched. The CDR3 loop spans 14 amino acids. Germline V CDR1 and CDR2: SGHNT, YYREEE (reference sequence). CDR3 sequence: CASSRGQETEKLFF. CDR3 DNA sequence: TGTGCCAGCAGCCGGGGACAGGAGACGGAAAAACTGTTTTTT.

There are a few counts of this clone. The chain employs TRBV18 and TRBJ2-1, with 11 bases fitting TRBD1. Losses at the gene ends were 3 bases for V and 6 bases for J; bases not matched to a gene: 1. The CDR3 consists of 14 residues. Germline CDR1 KGHSH, CDR2 LQKENI. The CDR3 DNA is TGTGCCAGCTCACCCGGGACAGGGGGCAATGAGCAGTTCTTC. It is translated as CASSPGTGGNEQFF.

The chain is built from TRBV7-9 and TRBJ1-1, with 8 bases identical to TRBD1. V gave up 2 bases and J gave up 0 bases; unmatched junction bases: 8. In germline, CDR1 is SEHNR, CDR2 FQNEAQ (reference sequence). CDR3 length: 17 residues. In DNA form, the CDR3 reads TGTGCCAGCAGCTTAAGGGGGACAGGCGATATGAACACTGAAGCTTTCTTT. It codes for CASSLRGTGDMNTEAFF.

This chain connects TRBV7-2 to TRBJ1-1; unclear D gene. Germline loops: CDR1 SGHTA, CDR2 FQGNSA. Between the trimmed V and J ends, which lost 5 bases and 4 bases, there was a span of 11 bases. The CDR3 consists of 13 residues. The CDR3 coding sequence is TGTGCCAGCAGCCCCCAAGAGGCCACTGAAGCTTTCTTT. Its translation: CASSPQEATEAFF.

The chain recombines TRBV7-6 with TRBJ1-6; D is unclear. This CDR3 comprises 15 residues. Looked up from germline, CDR1 is SGHVS and CDR2 is FNYEAQ. V was clipped by 5 bases and J by 0 bases, with 8 bases between them. The CDR3 region is CASSVGNSYNSPLHF. CDR3 nucleotides: TGTGCCAGCAGCGTCGGGAACTCCTATAATTCACCCCTCCACTTT.

CDR3 DNA sequence: TGTGCCAGCAGCGGGGACGGGAGGACCCTCGAGCAGTACTTC. Its translation is CASSGDGRTLEQYF. J is TRBJ2-7 and V is TRBV2; TRBD2 matches 7 bases. This CDR3 is 14 amino acids long. The V gene end was trimmed by 6 bases and the J gene end by 6 bases; junction bases not matched to a gene: 11. Germline V gene data show CDR1 as SNHLY and CDR2 as FYNNEI.

CDR3 coding DNA: TGTGCCAGCAGCTTAGTGGCCTCCTATGAGCAGTTCTTC. Its protein is CASSLVASYEQFF. The genes are TRBV7-2 and TRBJ2-1, with D unclear. This CDR3 spans 13 amino acids. Germline V lookup: CDR1 SGHTA, CDR2 FQGNSA. The V gene lost 1 base and the J gene lost 8 bases, with 9 bases spanning the gap. The full variable domain, rest sourced from reference TRBV7-2 and TRBJ2-1, is GAGVSQSPSNKVTEKGKDVELRCDPISGHTALYWYRQSLGQGLEFLIYFQGNSAPDKSGLPSDRFSAERTGGSVSTLTIQRTQQEDSAVYLCASSLVASYEQFFGPGTRLTVL.

In this sample, this clone turned up a few times. The V and J genes are TRBV14 and TRBJ2-3, with 9 bases that match TRBD2. V dropped 4 bases and J dropped 0; count of bases not matched to a gene: 5. Germline CDR1 is SGHDN and CDR2 is FVKESK. The CDR3 length is 16 residues. CDR3 nucleotide sequence: TGTGCCAGCAGCCTACCTGGACTAGCGAGCACAGATACGCAGTATTTT. Encoded protein: CASSLPGLASTDTQYF.

This rearrangement joins TRBV4-3 to TRBJ2-3; maybe TRBD2 (5 bases). Trimming pared 3 bases from V and 4 bases from J, leaving 17 bases between. CDR3 size: 16 residues. Germline loops: CDR1 LGHNA, CDR2 YSLEER. CDR3 bases: TGCGCCAGCAGCCACGGGCAGTCTCTCGGGGCAGATACGCAGTATTTT. Its protein product is CASSHGQSLGADTQYF.

This clone has more than one count but fewer than ten. The chain uses TRBV30 and TRBJ2-3; 9 bases agree with TRBD2. The CDR3 has 15 residues. After removal of 5 bases from V and 8 bases from J, the junction contained 14 bases not matched to a gene. Germline V gene sequence: CDR1 GTSNPN, CDR2 SVGIG (reference sequence). The CDR3 DNA is TGTGCCTGGGGGGGGTCTAGCGGGATTTCTGGTACGCAGTATTTT. Protein sequence: CAWGGSSGISGTQYF.

This clone was observed a handful of times. V usage is TRBV2 and J usage is TRBJ2-6, with 7 bases matching TRBD2. Looked up from germline, CDR1 is SNHLY and CDR2 is FYNNEI. The CDR3 contains 16 residues. V was pared by 9 bases and J by 0 bases, with 8 bases of the junction left unmatched. CDR3 protein: CASTRDYSSGANVLTF. In nucleotides, the CDR3 is TGTGCCAGTACCCGGGACTACTCCTCTGGGGCCAACGTCCTGACTTTC.

The genes are TRBV7-2 and TRBJ2-5; TRBD1 matches 9 bases. The germline CDR1 and CDR2 sequences are SGHTA and FQGNSA. CDR3 length: 15 amino acids. With V trimmed by 5 bases and J by 5 bases, 9 bases remained unmatched. CDR3 loop: CASSDPQGAWETQYF. DNA of the CDR3: TGTGCCAGCAGCGATCCACAGGGGGCTTGGGAGACCCAGTACTTC.

Only a few counts were recorded for this clone. This chain connects TRBV4-1 to TRBJ2-5; a possible D gene is TRBD2 (6 bases). Looked up from germline, CDR1 is MGHRA and CDR2 is YSYEKL. V was pared by 0 bases and J by 5 bases, with 16 bases between. The CDR3 is 16 amino acids. Written as DNA, the CDR3 is TGCGCCAGCAGCCAAGATCGGGGACTGGTTCGGGAGACCCAGTACTTC. This gives the protein CASSQDRGLVRETQYF.

The chain joins TRBV29-1 to TRBJ1-2; D is ambiguous. V was cut by 3 bases and J by 2 bases, with 7 bases left in between. From germline, CDR1 is SQVTM and CDR2 ANQGSEA. The CDR3 is 12 amino acids. CDR3: CSVDGLNYGYTF. CDR3 DNA: TGCAGCGTTGATGGTCTAAACTATGGCTACACCTTC.

This clone has more than one count but fewer than ten. Here the CDR3 reads CSAMTVGPSGYTF. CDR3 in DNA: TGCAGCGCAATGACAGTGGGTCCGAGTGGCTACACCTTC. The chain is built from TRBV29-1 and TRBJ1-2; tentative D call: TRBD1 (5 bases). The CDR3 loop spans 13 amino acids. V lost 7 bases, J lost 7 bases, and 19 bases lay in between. The germline CDR1 and CDR2 sequences are SQVTM and ANQGSEA.

CDR3 amino acids: CATSRDVLAGGGEQFF. CDR3 DNA sequence: TGTGCCACCAGCAGAGATGTGCTAGCGGGAGGGGGAGAGCAGTTCTTC. The chain has TRBV15 and TRBJ2-1; 12 positions match TRBD2. Germline lookup yields CDR1 LNHNV and CDR2 YYDKDF (reference sequence). The CDR3 is made up of 16 amino acids. V shed 0 bases and J 10 bases; nucleotides not matched to a gene: 7.

This clone was observed a handful of times. The chain links TRBV7-9 to TRBJ2-2, with unresolved D. Germline V gene sequence: CDR1 SEHNR, CDR2 FQNEAQ (reference sequence). This CDR3 spans 14 amino acids. Trimming cost V 5 bases and J 6 bases, with 13 bases left between them. CDR3 in DNA: TGTGCCAGCAGCCCCGAATGGCTAGCCGGGGAGCTGTTTTTT. The encoded protein is CASSPEWLAGELFF.

The V gene is TRBV4-3, the J gene TRBJ2-2, with a possible D match to TRBD1 (6 bases). Germline CDR1 is LGHNA and CDR2 is YSLEER. The V end lost 2 bases, the J end lost 4 bases, and 11 bases lay between the germline ends. This CDR3 region has 15 residues. The chain's CDR3 is CASSQLDRPTGELFF. In nucleotides, the CDR3 is TGCGCCAGCAGCCAACTGGACAGACCCACCGGGGAGCTGTTTTTT.

The rearrangement joins TRBV29-1 to TRBJ2-5; 7 bases align to TRBD2. The CDR3 is made up of 14 amino acids. In germline, CDR1 is SQVTM, CDR2 ANQGSEA. Trimming took 3 bases from V and 2 from J; bases not matched to a gene: 6. In DNA form, the CDR3 reads TGCAGCGTTGAGGGGCGCGGGGGACAAGAGACCCAGTACTTC. It translates to CSVEGRGGQETQYF.

This clone was counted only a few times. The rearrangement joins TRBV18 to TRBJ2-6, with 12 nucleotides matching TRBD2. The CDR3 spans 18 residues. With V trimmed by 8 bases and J by 1 base, 9 bases remained unmatched. CDR1 KGHSH and CDR2 LQKENI come from the germline V gene. DNA for the CDR3: TGTGCCAGCGCCTCCCTAGCGGGAGGGCCTTCTGGGGCCAACGTCCTGACTTTC. Its protein is CASASLAGGPSGANVLTF.

The chain combines TRBV7-6 with TRBJ2-2, with unresolved D. The CDR3 is made up of 14 amino acids. Trimming cost V 3 bases and J 0 bases, with 5 bases left between them. Germline CDR1 SGHVS, CDR2 FNYEAQ. In DNA, the CDR3 is TGTGCCAGCAGCTTGGCGGCGAACACCGGGGAGCTGTTTTTT. Its translation is CASSLAANTGELFF.